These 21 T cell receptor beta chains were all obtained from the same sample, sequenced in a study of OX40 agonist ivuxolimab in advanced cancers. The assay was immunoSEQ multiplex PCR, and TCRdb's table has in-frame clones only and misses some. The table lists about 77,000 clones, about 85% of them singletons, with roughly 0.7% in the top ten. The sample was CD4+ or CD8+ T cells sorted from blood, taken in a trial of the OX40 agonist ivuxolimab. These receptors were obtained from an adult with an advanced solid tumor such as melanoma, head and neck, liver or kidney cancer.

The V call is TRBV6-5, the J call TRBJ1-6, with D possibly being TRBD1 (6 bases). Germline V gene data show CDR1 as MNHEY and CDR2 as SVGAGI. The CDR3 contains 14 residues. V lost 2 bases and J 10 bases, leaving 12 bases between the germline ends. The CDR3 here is CASSYNRVGSPLHF. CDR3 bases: TGTGCCAGCAGTTACAACAGGGTGGGATCACCCCTCCACTTT.

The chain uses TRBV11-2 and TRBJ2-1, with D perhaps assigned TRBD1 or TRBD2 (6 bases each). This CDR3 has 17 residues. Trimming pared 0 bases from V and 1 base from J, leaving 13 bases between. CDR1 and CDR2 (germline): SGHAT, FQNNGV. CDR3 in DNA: TGTGCCAGCAGCTTAGATCTTGGGGGGCCTTCCTACAATGAGCAGTTCTTC. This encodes CASSLDLGGPSYNEQFF.

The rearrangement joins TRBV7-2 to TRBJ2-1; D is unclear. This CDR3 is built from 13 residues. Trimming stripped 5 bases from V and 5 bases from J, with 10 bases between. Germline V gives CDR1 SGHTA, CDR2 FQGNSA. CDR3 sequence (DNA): TGTGCCAGCAGCCCTTGGACGAACAATGAGCAGTTCTTC. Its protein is CASSPWTNNEQFF. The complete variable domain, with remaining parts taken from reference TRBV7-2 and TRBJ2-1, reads GAGVSQSPSNKVTEKGKDVELRCDPISGHTALYWYRQSLGQGLEFLIYFQGNSAPDKSGLPSDRFSAERTGGSVSTLTIQRTQQEDSAVYLCASSPWTNNEQFFGPGTRLTVL.

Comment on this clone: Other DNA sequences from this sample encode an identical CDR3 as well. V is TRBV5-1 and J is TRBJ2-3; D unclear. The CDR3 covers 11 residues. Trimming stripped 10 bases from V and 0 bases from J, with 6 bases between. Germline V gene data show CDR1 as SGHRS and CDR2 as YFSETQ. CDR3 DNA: TGCGCCTCCAGAAGCACAGATACGCAGTATTTT. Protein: CASRSTDTQYF.

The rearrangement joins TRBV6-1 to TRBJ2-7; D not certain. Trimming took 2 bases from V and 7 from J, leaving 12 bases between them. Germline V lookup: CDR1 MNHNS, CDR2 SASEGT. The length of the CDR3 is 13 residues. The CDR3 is CASSEHSIWEQYF. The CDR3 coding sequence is TGTGCCAGCAGTGAACATTCAATCTGGGAGCAGTACTTC.

The CDR3 DNA sequence: TGTGCCAGCAGCTTGGAAGTCGTCCCCGGGGAGCTGTTTTTT. It yields the protein CASSLEVVPGELFF. This rearrangement joins TRBV7-2 to TRBJ2-2; D is unclear. V dropped 3 bases and J dropped 6 bases, with 11 bases sitting between them. The CDR3 has 14 residues. CDR1 is SGHTA, CDR2 FQGNSA, per germline.

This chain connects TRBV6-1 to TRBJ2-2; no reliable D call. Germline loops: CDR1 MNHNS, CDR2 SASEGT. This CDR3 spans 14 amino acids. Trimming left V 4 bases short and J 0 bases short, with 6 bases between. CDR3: CASSVIANTGELFF. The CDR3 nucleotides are TGTGCCAGCAGTGTCATAGCGAACACCGGGGAGCTGTTTTTT.

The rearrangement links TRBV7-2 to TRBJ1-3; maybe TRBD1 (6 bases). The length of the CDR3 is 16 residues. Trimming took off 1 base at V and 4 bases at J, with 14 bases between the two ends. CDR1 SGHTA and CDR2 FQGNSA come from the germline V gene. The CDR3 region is CASSLGRQVAGNTIYF. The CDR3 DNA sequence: TGTGCCAGCAGCTTAGGTAGACAGGTAGCGGGAAACACCATATATTTT.

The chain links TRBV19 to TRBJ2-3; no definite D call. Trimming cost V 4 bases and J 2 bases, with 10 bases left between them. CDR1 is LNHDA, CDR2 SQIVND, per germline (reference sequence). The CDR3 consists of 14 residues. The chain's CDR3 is CASSKGPSTDTQYF. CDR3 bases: TGTGCCAGTAGTAAAGGACCATCCACAGATACGCAGTATTTT. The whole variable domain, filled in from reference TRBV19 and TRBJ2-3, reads DGGITQSPKYLFRKEGQNVTLSCEQNLNHDAMYWYRQDPGQGLRLIYYSQIVNDFQKGDIAEGYSVSREKKESFPLTVTSAQKNPTAFYLCASSKGPSTDTQYFGPGTRLTVL.

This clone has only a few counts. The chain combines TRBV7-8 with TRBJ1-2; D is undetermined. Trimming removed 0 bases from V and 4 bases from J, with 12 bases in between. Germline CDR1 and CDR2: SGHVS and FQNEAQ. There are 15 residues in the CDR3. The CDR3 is CASSLAAPVSYGYTF. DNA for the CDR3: TGTGCCAGCAGCTTAGCGGCCCCAGTAAGCTATGGCTACACCTTC.

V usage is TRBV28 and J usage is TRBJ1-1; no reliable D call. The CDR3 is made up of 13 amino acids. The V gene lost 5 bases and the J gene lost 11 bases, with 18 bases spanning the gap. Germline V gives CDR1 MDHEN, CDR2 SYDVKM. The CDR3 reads CASSHDGRGNAFF. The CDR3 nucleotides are TGTGCCAGCAGTCATGATGGACGAGGGAATGCTTTCTTT.

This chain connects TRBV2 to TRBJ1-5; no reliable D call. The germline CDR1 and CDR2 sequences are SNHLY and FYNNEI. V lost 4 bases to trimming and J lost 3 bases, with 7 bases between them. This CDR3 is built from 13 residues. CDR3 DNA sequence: TGTGCCAGCAGTGTCAGCGACAATCAGCCCCAGCATTTT. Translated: CASSVSDNQPQHF.

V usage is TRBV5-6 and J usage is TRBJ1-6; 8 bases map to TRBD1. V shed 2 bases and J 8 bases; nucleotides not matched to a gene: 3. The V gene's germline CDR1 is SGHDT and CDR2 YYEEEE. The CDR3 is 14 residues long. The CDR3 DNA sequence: TGTGCCAGCAGCTTCGGACAGGGACATTCACCCCTCCACTTT. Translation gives CASSFGQGHSPLHF.

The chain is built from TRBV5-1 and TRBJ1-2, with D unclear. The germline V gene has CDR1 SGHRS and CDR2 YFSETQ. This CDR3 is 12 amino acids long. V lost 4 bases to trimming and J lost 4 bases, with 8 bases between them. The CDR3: CASSESVYGYTF. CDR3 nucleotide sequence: TGCGCCAGCAGCGAGAGCGTCTATGGCTACACCTTC.

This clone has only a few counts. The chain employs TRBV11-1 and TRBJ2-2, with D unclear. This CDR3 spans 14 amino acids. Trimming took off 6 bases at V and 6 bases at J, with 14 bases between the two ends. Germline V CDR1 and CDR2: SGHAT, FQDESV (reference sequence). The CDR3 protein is CASSPAWPPGELFF. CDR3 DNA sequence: TGTGCCAGCAGTCCAGCCTGGCCTCCCGGGGAGCTGTTTTTT.

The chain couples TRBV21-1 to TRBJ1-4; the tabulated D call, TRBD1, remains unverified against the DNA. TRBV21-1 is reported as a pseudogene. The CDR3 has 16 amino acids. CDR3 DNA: TGTGCCAGCACCCTGACTTGGGACAGGGTTTTTGAAAAACTGTTTTTT. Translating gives CASTLTWDRVFEKLFF.

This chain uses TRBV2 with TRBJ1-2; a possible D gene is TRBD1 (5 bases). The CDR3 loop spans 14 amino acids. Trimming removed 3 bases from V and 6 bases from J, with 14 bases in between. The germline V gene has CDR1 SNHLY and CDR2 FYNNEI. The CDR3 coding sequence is TGTGCCAGCAGTGAGGGGGGGGTTTGGGATGGCTACACCTTC. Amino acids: CASSEGGVWDGYTF.

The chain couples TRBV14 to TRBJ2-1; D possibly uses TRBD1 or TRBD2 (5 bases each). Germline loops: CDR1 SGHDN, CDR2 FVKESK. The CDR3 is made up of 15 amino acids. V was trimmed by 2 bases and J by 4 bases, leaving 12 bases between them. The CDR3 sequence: CASSQWSGLYNEQFF. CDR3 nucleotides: TGTGCCAGCAGCCAATGGTCGGGGCTTTACAATGAGCAGTTCTTC.

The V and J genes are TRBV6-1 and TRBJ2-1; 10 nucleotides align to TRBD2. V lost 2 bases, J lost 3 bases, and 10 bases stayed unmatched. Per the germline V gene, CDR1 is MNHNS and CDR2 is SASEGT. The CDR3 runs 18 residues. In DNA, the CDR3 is TGTGCCAGCAGTGAATGGGCTAGCGGGGGAACAATCTACAATGAGCAGTTCTTC. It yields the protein CASSEWASGGTIYNEQFF.

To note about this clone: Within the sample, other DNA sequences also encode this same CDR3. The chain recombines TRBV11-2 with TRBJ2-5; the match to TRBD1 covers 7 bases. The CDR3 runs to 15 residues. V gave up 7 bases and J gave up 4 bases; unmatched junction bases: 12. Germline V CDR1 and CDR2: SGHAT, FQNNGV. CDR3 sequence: CASTHRGQVRETQYF. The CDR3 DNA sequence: TGTGCCAGCACCCATAGAGGACAGGTGCGAGAGACCCAGTACTTC.

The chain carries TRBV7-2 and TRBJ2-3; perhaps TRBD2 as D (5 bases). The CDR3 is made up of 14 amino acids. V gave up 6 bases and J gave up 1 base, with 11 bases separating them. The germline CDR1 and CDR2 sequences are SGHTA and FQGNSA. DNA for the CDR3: TGTGCCAGCAGGTCAACCGGGGGCACAGATACGCAGTATTTT. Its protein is CASRSTGGTDTQYF. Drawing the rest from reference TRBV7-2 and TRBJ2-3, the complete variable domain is GAGVSQSPSNKVTEKGKDVELRCDPISGHTALYWYRQSLGQGLEFLIYFQGNSAPDKSGLPSDRFSAERTGGSVSTLTIQRTQQEDSAVYLCASRSTGGTDTQYFGPGTRLTVL.